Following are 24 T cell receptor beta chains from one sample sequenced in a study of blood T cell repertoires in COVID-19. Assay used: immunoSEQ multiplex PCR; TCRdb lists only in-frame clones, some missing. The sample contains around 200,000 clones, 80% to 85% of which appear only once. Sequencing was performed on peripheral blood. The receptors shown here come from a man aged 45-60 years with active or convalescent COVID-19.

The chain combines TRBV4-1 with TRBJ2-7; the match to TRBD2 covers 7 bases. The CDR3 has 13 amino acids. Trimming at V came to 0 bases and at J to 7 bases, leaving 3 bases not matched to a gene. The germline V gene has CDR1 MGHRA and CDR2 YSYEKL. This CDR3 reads CASSQEGGFEQYF. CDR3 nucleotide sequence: TGCGCCAGCAGCCAAGAGGGAGGGTTTGAGCAGTACTTC.

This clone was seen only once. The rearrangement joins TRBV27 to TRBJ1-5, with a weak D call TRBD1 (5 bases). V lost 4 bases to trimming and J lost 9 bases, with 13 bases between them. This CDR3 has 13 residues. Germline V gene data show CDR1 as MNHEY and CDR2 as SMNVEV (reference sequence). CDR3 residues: CASSYVGEWPQHF. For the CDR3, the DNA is TGTGCCAGCAGTTACGTAGGGGAATGGCCCCAGCATTTT.

The CDR3 bases are TGTGCCAGCAGCTCACTAGCAGGACAGGGTAATCAGCCCCAGCATTTT. Its protein product is CASSSLAGQGNQPQHF. The V and J genes are TRBV7-2 and TRBJ1-5, with TRBD1 matching over 8 bases. The trim removed 4 bases at V and 4 bases at J, leaving 9 bases unmatched. CDR3 length: 16 amino acids. Germline V gene sequence: CDR1 SGHTA, CDR2 FQGNSA.

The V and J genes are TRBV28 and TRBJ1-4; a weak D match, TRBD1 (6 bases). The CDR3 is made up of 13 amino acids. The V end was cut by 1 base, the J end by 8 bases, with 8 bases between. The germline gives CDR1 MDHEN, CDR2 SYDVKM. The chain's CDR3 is CASSLSRGEKLFF. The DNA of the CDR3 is TGTGCCAGCAGTTTATCCAGGGGCGAAAAACTGTTTTTT.

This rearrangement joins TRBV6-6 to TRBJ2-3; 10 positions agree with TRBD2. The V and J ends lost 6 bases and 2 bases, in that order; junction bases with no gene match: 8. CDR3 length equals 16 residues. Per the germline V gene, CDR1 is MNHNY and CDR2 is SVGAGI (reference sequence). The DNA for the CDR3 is TGTGCCAGCAGGCCCCGGACTAGCGGACACACAGATACGCAGTATTTT. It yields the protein CASRPRTSGHTDTQYF.

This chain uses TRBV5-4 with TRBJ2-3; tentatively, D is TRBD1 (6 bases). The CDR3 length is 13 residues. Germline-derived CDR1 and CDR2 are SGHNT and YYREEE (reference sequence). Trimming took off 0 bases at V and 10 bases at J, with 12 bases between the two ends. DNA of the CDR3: TGTGCCAGCAGCTTGGCCAGGGGTGGGCCGCAGTATTTT. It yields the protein CASSLARGGPQYF. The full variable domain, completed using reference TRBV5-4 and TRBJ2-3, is ETGVTQSPTHLIKTRGQQVTLRCSSQSGHNTVSWYQQALGQGPQFIFQYYREEENGRGNFPPRFSGLQFPNYSSELNVNALELDDSALYLCASSLARGGPQYFGPGTRLTVL.

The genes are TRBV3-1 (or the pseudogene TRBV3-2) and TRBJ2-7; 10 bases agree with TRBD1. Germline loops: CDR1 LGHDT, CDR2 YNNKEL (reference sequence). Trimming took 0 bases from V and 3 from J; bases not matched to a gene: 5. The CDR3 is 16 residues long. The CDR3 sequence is CASSQEGRTGGYEQYF. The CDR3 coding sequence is TGTGCCAGCAGCCAAGAAGGAAGGACAGGGGGCTACGAGCAGTACTTC.

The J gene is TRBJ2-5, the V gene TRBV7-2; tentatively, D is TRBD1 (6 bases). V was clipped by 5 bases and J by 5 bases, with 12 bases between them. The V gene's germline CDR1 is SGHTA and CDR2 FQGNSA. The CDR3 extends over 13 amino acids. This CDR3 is CASSDRITETQYF. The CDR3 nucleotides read TGTGCCAGCAGCGACAGGATTACGGAGACCCAGTACTTC.

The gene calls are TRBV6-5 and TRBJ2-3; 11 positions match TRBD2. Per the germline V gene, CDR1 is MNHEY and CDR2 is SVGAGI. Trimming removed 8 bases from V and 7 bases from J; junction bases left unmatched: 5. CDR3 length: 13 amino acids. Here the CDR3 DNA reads TGTGCCAGCGTGTTAGCGGGGGGGAATACGCAGTATTTT. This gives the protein CASVLAGGNTQYF.

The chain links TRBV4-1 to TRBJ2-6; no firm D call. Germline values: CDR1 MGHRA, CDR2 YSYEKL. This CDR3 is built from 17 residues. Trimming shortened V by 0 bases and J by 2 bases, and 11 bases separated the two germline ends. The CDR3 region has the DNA TGCGCCAGCAGCCAAGAACCGAGGCGGACTGGGGCCAACGTCCTGACTTTC. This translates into CASSQEPRRTGANVLTF.

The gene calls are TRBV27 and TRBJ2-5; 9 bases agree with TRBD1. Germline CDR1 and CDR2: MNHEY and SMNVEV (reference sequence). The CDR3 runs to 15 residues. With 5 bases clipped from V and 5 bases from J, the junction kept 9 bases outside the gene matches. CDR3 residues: CASSPRDRVGETQYF. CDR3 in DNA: TGTGCCAGCAGTCCACGGGACAGGGTGGGGGAGACCCAGTACTTC.

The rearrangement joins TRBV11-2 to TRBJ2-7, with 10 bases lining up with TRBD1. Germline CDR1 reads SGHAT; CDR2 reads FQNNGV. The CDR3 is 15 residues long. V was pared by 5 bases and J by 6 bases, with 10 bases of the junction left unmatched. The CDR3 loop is CASSPRTGGWGEQYF. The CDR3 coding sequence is TGTGCCAGCAGCCCTAGGACAGGGGGTTGGGGCGAGCAGTACTTC. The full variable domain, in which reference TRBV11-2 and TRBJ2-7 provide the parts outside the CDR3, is EAGVAQSPRYKIIEKRQSVAFWCNPISGHATLYWYQQILGQGPKLLIQFQNNGVVDDSQLPKDRFSAERLKGVDSTLKIQPAKLEDSAVYLCASSPRTGGWGEQYFGPGTRLTVT.

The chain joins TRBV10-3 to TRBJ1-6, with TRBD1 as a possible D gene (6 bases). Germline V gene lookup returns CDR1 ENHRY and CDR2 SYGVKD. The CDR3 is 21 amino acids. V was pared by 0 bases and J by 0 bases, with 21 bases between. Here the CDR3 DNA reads TGTGCCATCAGTGAGTCCGGTAACAGGGTGTCCCCAAGCTCCTATAATTCACCCCTCCACTTT. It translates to CAISESGNRVSPSSYNSPLHF.

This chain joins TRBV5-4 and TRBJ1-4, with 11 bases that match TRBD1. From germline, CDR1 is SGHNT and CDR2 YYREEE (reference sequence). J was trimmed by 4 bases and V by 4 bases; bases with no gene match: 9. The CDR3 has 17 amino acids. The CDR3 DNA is TGTGCCAGCAGCCCCGGGACAGGGGGTTATGATAATGAAAAACTGTTTTTT. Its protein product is CASSPGTGGYDNEKLFF.

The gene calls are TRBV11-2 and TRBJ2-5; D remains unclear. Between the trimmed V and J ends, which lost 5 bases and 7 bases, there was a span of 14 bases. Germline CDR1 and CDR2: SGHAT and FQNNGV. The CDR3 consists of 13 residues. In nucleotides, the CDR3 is TGTGCCAGCAGCCCCACGGTGTCCGGGACCCAGTACTTC. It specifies CASSPTVSGTQYF.

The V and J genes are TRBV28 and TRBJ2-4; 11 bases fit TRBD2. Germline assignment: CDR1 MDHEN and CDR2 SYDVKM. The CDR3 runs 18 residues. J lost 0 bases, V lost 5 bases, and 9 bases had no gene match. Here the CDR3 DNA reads TGTGCCAGCAGTCCTCTGACTAGCGGGGTTCTAGCCAAAAACATTCAGTACTTC. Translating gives CASSPLTSGVLAKNIQYF.

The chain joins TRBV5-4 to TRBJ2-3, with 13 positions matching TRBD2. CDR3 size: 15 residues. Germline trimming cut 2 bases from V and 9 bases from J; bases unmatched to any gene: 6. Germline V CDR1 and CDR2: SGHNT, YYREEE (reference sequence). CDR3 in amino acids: CASSFVTSGGGTQYF. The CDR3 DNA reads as TGTGCCAGCAGCTTTGTAACTAGCGGGGGGGGCACGCAGTATTTT.

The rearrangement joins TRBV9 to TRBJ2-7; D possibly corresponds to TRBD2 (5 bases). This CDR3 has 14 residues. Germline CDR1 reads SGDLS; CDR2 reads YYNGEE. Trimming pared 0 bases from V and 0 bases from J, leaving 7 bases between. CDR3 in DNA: TGTGCCAGCAGCGTAGGTAGCGTCTCCTACGAGCAGTACTTC. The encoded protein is CASSVGSVSYEQYF.

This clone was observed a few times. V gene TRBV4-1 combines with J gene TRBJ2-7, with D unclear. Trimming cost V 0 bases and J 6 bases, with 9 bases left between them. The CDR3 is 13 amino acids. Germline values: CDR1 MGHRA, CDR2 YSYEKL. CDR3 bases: TGCGCCAGCAGCCAAGATCCCAGCGCCGAGCAGTACTTC. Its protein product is CASSQDPSAEQYF.

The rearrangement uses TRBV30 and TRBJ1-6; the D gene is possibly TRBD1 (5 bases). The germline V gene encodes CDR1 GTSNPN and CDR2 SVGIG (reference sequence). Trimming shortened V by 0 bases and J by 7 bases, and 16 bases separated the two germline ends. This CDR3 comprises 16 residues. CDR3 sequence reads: CAWSVKGASYNSPLHF. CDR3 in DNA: TGTGCCTGGAGTGTAAAAGGGGCCTCGTACAATTCACCCCTCCACTTT.

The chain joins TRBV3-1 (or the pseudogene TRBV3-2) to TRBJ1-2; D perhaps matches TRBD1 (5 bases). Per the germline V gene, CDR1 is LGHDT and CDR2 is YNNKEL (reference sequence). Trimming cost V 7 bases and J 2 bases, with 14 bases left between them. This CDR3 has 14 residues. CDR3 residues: CASTRGDGNYGYTF. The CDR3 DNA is TGTGCCAGCACCCGGGGGGACGGGAACTATGGCTACACCTTC.

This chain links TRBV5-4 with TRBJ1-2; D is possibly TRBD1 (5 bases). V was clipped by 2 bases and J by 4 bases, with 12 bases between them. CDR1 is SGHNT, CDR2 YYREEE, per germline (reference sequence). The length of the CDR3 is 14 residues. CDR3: CASSLTRDSYGYTF. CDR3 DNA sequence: TGTGCCAGCAGCTTAACCAGGGACTCCTATGGCTACACCTTC.

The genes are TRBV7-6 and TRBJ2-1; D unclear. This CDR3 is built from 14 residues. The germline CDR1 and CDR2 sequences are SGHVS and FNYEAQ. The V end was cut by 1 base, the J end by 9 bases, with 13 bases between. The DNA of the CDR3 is TGTGCCAGCAGCTTAGGGTCCCGGGTAGGTGAGCAGTTCTTC. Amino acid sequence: CASSLGSRVGEQFF.

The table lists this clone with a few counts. CDR3 coding DNA: TGTGCCAGCAGCCCACGGGACAACACATACGAGCAGTACTTC. This sequence encodes CASSPRDNTYEQYF. V gene TRBV7-9 combines with J gene TRBJ2-7; the D gene is possibly TRBD1 (6 bases). This CDR3 region has 14 residues. Trimming removed 5 bases at V and 4 bases at J, with 15 bases between. Per germline, CDR1 SEHNR and CDR2 FQNEAQ (reference sequence).